The rows below give T cell receptor beta chains drawn from one sample of a study of T-cell reconstitution after alpha-beta-depleted transplantation in children. Each CDR3 protein is one row after TCRdb ran MiXCR on the PCR reads. Counted here are fewer than 1 million distinct CDR3 sequences, about 15% occurring once; the ten biggest clones make up around 5%. Sequences were derived from PBMCs, mostly from graft donor cells, sampled 360 days after TCRalphabeta/CD19-depleted stem cell transplant. The receptor source for this set is a male patient between 10 and 17 years old who had a stem cell transplant for acute lymphoblastic leukemia, so the T cells may come from the graft donor. CDR3s include the opening cysteine and the closing phenylalanine or tryptophan. A D gene is named only where the DNA matches it firmly. Size values are once, few and many counts, or a class for expanded clones, and some rows have none.

TRBJ2-1 TRBD2 - TRBV7-8 CASSVTSGQYNEQFF TGTGCCAGCAGCGTCACTAGCGGGCAGTACAATGAGCAGTTCTTC
TRBJ1-1 - - TRBV6-5 CASSSYKVNTEAFF TGTGCCAGCAGTTCATACAAAGTGAACACTGAAGCTTTCTTT
TRBJ2-1 - few TRBV6-5 CASSYVWRGYNEQFF TGTGCCAGCAGTTACGTGTGGCGGGGCTACAATGAGCAGTTCTTC
TRBJ2-7 TRBD2 few TRBV5-1 CASSLAGGEGEQYF TGCGCCAGCAGCTTAGCGGGAGGAGAGGGCGAGCAGTACTTC
TRBJ2-5 - - TRBV11-2 CASSLVFGIQETQYF TGTGCCAGCAGCTTAGTCTTCGGAATCCAAGAGACCCAGTACTTC
TRBJ2-1 TRBD2 - TRBV7-2 CASSIIAGGGNEQFF TGTGCCAGCAGCATCATAGCGGGAGGAGGAAATGAGCAGTTCTTC
TRBJ2-5 - few TRBV5-1 CASSVGQPKETQYF TGCGCCAGCAGCGTCGGACAGCCAAAAGAGACCCAGTACTTC
TRBJ2-1 TRBD2 - TRBV5-6 CASGLQRGPYNEQFF TGTGCCAGCGGATTACAGCGGGGGCCCTACAATGAGCAGTTCTTC
TRBJ1-6 TRBD1 - TRBV28 CASSFNRGNSPLHF TGTGCCAGCAGTTTCAACAGGGGAAATTCACCCCTCCACTTT
TRBJ2-7 TRBD1 - TRBV4-1 CASSQLGQGRGEQYF TGCGCCAGCAGCCAGTTGGGACAGGGGCGAGGCGAGCAGTACTTC
TRBJ2-7 TRBD2 few TRBV15 CATSAPSGRLLNYEQYF TGTGCCACCAGCGCACCTAGCGGGAGGCTACTCAACTACGAGCAGTACTTC
TRBJ2-3 - - TRBV5-1 CASSLWRGTQYF TGCGCCAGCAGCTTGTGGAGGGGTACGCAGTATTTT
TRBJ1-5 TRBD1 few TRBV20-1 CSAPTGGGSNQPQHF TGCAGTGCCCCAACAGGGGGGGGTAGCAATCAGCCCCAGCATTTT
TRBJ2-2 - - TRBV7-9 CASSFPGHSNTGELFF TGTGCCAGCAGCTTCCCGGGACACTCGAACACCGGGGAGCTGTTTTTT
TRBJ2-3 - few TRBV7-2 CARARTPGADTQYF TGTGCCAGAGCTCGAACCCCCGGGGCAGATACGCAGTATTTT
TRBJ2-7 TRBD2 few TRBV20-1 CSAPSPQLAGGNEQYF TGCAGTGCCCCCTCCCCCCAACTAGCGGGAGGAAACGAGCAGTACTTC
TRBJ1-2 - - TRBV6-5 CASSYFRSSNYGYTF TGTGCCAGCAGTTACTTCAGGTCATCTAACTATGGCTACACCTTC
TRBJ2-3 TRBD1 - TRBV20-1 CSADPGQGKGQYF TGCAGTGCTGACCCGGGACAGGGTAAAGGGCAGTATTTT
TRBJ2-7 TRBD2 many TRBV4-2 CASSQEAPGLGGYEQYF TGTGCCAGCAGCCAAGAAGCTCCGGGACTAGGGGGGTACGAGCAGTACTTC
TRBJ2-5 TRBD2 few TRBV29-1 CSVGLAPQYSETQYF TGCAGCGTTGGACTAGCCCCCCAGTATAGCGAGACCCAGTACTTC
TRBJ2-7 - few TRBV15 CATSRDPGDSYEQYF TGTGCCACCAGCAGAGATCCGGGAGACTCCTACGAGCAGTACTTC
TRBJ2-2 TRBD2 many TRBV5-1 CASSPGLAGVGNTGELFF TGCGCCAGCAGCCCTGGACTAGCGGGAGTAGGGAACACCGGGGAGCTGTTTTTT
TRBJ2-3 TRBD2 many TRBV4-2 CASSQSMTSGDMIRTDTQYF TGTGCCAGCAGCCAATCCATGACTAGCGGGGATATGATCCGCACAGATACGCAGTATTTT
TRBJ1-6 - - TRBV4-1 CASSPGIWNSPLHF TGCGCCAGCAGCCCGGGAATCTGGAATTCACCCCTCCACTTT
TRBJ2-1 TRBD2 - TRBV7-3 CASSSGLAGVPYNEQFF TGTGCCAGCAGCTCCGGACTAGCGGGAGTCCCCTACAATGAGCAGTTCTTC
TRBJ2-7 - few TRBV29-1 CSPPGERGTGYEQYF TGCAGCCCGCCAGGAGAGAGGGGAACGGGCTACGAGCAGTACTTC
TRBJ1-2 - many TRBV6-4 CASSDGGANYGYTF TGTGCCAGCAGTGATGGAGGGGCGAACTATGGCTACACCTTC
TRBJ2-4 TRBD1 few TRBV13 CASSAGQGRNIQYF TGTGCCAGCAGCGCGGGACAGGGAAGAAACATTCAGTACTTC
TRBJ2-1 TRBD2 few TRBV5-1 CASSLVASGHYNEQFF TGCGCCAGCAGCTTAGTGGCTAGCGGCCACTACAATGAGCAGTTCTTC